This entry lists 28 T cell receptor beta chains sequenced from one sample in a study of blood T cell repertoires in COVID-19. Method: immunoSEQ multiplex PCR; TCRdb's copy keeps in-frame clones and lacks some. Among some 80,000 clones, approximately 86% were seen once, and the ten largest hold 15% to 20%. The sample taken for sequencing was peripheral blood. The receptors come from a man older than 75 with active or convalescent COVID-19.

The V gene is TRBV2, the J gene TRBJ2-1, with 7 bases matching TRBD1. CDR3 length: 15 residues. The J segment lost 4 bases and the V segment lost 4 bases, leaving 7 bases of the junction unmatched. Germline values: CDR1 SNHLY, CDR2 FYNNEI. The CDR3 sequence is CASSVPGQPYNEQFF. In nucleotides, the CDR3 is TGTGCCAGCAGTGTTCCGGGACAGCCTTACAATGAGCAGTTCTTC.

V gene TRBV10-1 combines with J gene TRBJ2-5, with 9 bases that match TRBD2. CDR3 size: 16 residues. The germline V gene has CDR1 WNHNN and CDR2 SYGVQD (reference sequence). V was clipped by 2 bases and J by 1 base; unmatched bases: 5. The CDR3 nucleotides read TGCGCCAGCAGTGAGGGAGCGGGGGGCCGCCAAGAGACCCAGTACTTC. Amino acid sequence: CASSEGAGGRQETQYF.

The chain couples TRBV5-1 to TRBJ2-1; 13 bases are a match to TRBD2. The CDR3 totals 16 residues. Trimming took 4 bases from V and 7 from J; bases not matched to a gene: 8. Germline assignment: CDR1 SGHRS and CDR2 YFSETQ. The CDR3 loop reads CASSRGLAGAQNEQFF. CDR3 DNA sequence: TGCGCCAGCAGCCGCGGACTAGCGGGAGCCCAGAATGAGCAGTTCTTC.

J is TRBJ2-3 and V is TRBV10-1, with D unclear. From germline, CDR1 is WNHNN and CDR2 SYGVQD (reference sequence). V was cut by 4 bases and J by 4 bases, with 12 bases left in between. CDR3 length equals 14 residues. CDR3 loop: CASSVAQSPDTQYF. CDR3 nucleotide sequence: TGCGCCAGCAGTGTCGCACAGTCCCCAGATACGCAGTATTTT.

This clone was detected only a few times. The CDR3 region is CASARGPRDNEQFF. DNA of the CDR3: TGTGCCAGCGCAAGGGGGCCGCGGGACAATGAGCAGTTCTTC. This chain links TRBV6-5 with TRBJ2-1; 7 bases map to TRBD1. The CDR3 spans 14 residues. Unmatched junction bases numbered 9, after V lost 8 bases and J lost 5 bases. CDR1 is MNHEY and CDR2 is SVGAGI in the germline V gene.

The chain couples TRBV6-5 to TRBJ1-6; 7 bases are shared with TRBD1. This CDR3 spans 13 amino acids. CDR1 MNHEY and CDR2 SVGAGI come from the germline V gene. Trimming at V came to 5 bases and at J to 6 bases, leaving 1 base not matched to a gene. The CDR3 loop reads CASSNRGNSPLHF. The CDR3 bases are TGTGCCAGCAGTAACAGGGGTAATTCACCCCTCCACTTT.

This clone has only a few counts. J is TRBJ1-2 and V is TRBV6-5; TRBD1 matches at 9 bases. V was clipped by 6 bases and J by 4 bases; unmatched bases: 9. The CDR3 totals 15 residues. Germline-derived CDR1 and CDR2 are MNHEY and SVGAGI. CDR3 in amino acids: CASRDRGYYSYGYTF. CDR3 bases: TGTGCCAGCAGGGACAGGGGCTACTACTCCTATGGCTACACCTTC.

This clone was picked up one time. V gene TRBV19 combines with J gene TRBJ2-3; 11 nucleotides align to TRBD2. Germline CDR1 is LNHDA and CDR2 is SQIVND (reference sequence). The junction had 3 bases not matched to a gene; V was cut back by 8 bases and J by 2 bases. The CDR3 contains 14 residues. The CDR3 bases are TGTGCCAGTCGACTAGCGGGGCACACAGATACGCAGTATTTT. This gives the protein CASRLAGHTDTQYF.

The chain links TRBV5-1 to TRBJ2-5; 11 bases align to TRBD2. The CDR3 consists of 16 residues. Looked up from germline, CDR1 is SGHRS and CDR2 is YFSETQ. V was clipped by 4 bases and J by 2 bases; unmatched bases: 7. The CDR3 region has the DNA TGCGCCAGCAGCCTCACTAGCGGGGGACCGCAAGAGACCCAGTACTTC. This encodes CASSLTSGGPQETQYF.

Only a few counts were recorded for this clone. The rearrangement uses TRBV7-9 and TRBJ1-1; tentatively, D is TRBD1 (5 bases). This CDR3 has 13 amino acids. With 3 bases removed from V and 4 bases from J, the gap between germline ends came to 9 bases. CDR1 SEHNR and CDR2 FQNEAQ come from the germline V gene (reference sequence). CDR3 nucleotide sequence: TGTGCCAGCAGCTTCCTAGGGGCCACTGAAGCTTTCTTT. It specifies CASSFLGATEAFF.

The chain links TRBV4-1 to TRBJ1-1; 9 nucleotides agree with TRBD1. The CDR3 consists of 18 residues. The germline gives CDR1 MGHRA, CDR2 YSYEKL. The ends lost 1 base at V and 0 bases at J; junction bases unmatched: 9. The CDR3 protein is CASSQAPDRGAMNTEAFF. The CDR3, as DNA: TGCGCCAGCAGCCAAGCCCCGGACAGGGGTGCCATGAACACTGAAGCTTTCTTT.

This sequence joins TRBV3-1 (or the pseudogene TRBV3-2) and TRBJ1-1; the D is unclear. The germline gives CDR1 LGHDT, CDR2 YNNKEL (reference sequence). V shed 5 bases and J shed 3 bases, with 13 bases lying between them. The CDR3 consists of 14 residues. The CDR3 nucleotides are TGTGCCAGCAGCAGTGTCACAAATCACACTGAAGCTTTCTTT. Its translation: CASSSVTNHTEAFF.

This rearrangement joins TRBV5-1 to TRBJ1-1, with D tentatively TRBD1 (6 bases). Germline CDR1 SGHRS, CDR2 YFSETQ. The V and J ends lost 6 bases and 2 bases respectively, with 14 bases between them. The CDR3 is 14 amino acids. This CDR3 reads CASTRTVENTEAFF. The CDR3 DNA reads TGCGCCAGCACCCGGACAGTGGAAAACACTGAAGCTTTCTTT.

This chain connects TRBV19 to TRBJ2-2; 10 nucleotides line up with TRBD2. From germline, CDR1 is LNHDA and CDR2 SQIVND (reference sequence). This CDR3 region has 17 residues. V was pared by 5 bases and J by 0 bases, with 6 bases of the junction left unmatched. The CDR3 DNA is TGTGCCAGTAGTTCGCTAGCGGGAGAAACGAACACCGGGGAGCTGTTTTTT. Its translation: CASSSLAGETNTGELFF.

The chain couples TRBV5-3 to TRBJ2-2; 10 nucleotides agree with TRBD2. TRBV5-3 is known as an ORF, though its function is uncertain. The CDR3 consists of 15 residues. Trimming at V came to 7 bases and at J to 0 bases, leaving 3 bases not matched to a gene. CDR3 sequence reads: CARPGLATNTGELFF. For the CDR3, the DNA is TGTGCCAGACCGGGACTAGCGACGAACACCGGGGAGCTGTTTTTT.

Only one count was recorded for this clone. The V gene is TRBV28, the J gene TRBJ1-6; 7 nucleotides match TRBD1. The germline V gene encodes CDR1 MDHEN and CDR2 SYDVKM. V shed 7 bases, J shed 10 bases, and the junction held 7 bases outside the gene matches. The CDR3 is made up of 13 amino acids. The CDR3 spells CASNDRVGSPLHF. The CDR3 DNA sequence: TGTGCCAGCAACGACAGGGTCGGGTCACCCCTCCACTTT.

V and J are TRBV9 and TRBJ2-3; a weak D match, TRBD1 (5 bases). The germline V and J ends were trimmed by 3 bases and 3 bases, with 17 bases remaining between them. Germline V gene lookup returns CDR1 SGDLS and CDR2 YYNGEE. This CDR3 is 16 amino acids long. The CDR3 sequence: CASSALVGAETDTQYF. CDR3 DNA: TGTGCCAGCAGCGCACTGGTAGGGGCTGAGACAGATACGCAGTATTTT.

V is TRBV29-1 and J is TRBJ1-1; D remains unclear. Germline-derived CDR1 and CDR2 are SQVTM and ANQGSEA. The germline V and J ends were trimmed by 4 bases and 1 base, with 10 bases remaining between them. The CDR3 sequence is 13 residues long. CDR3 sequence (DNA): TGCAGCGTTGCTGGCAGAAAGAACACTGAAGCTTTCTTT. Translation: CSVAGRKNTEAFF.

This rearrangement joins TRBV5-6 to TRBJ2-3, with 8 bases that match TRBD2. Germline loops: CDR1 SGHDT, CDR2 YYEEEE. J lost 4 bases, V lost 0 bases, and 1 base had no gene match. The CDR3 has 14 amino acids. In DNA, the CDR3 is TGTGCCAGCAGCTTGGAAGCGGGAGCAGATACGCAGTATTTT. Its protein product is CASSLEAGADTQYF.

The chain has TRBV19 and TRBJ1-2, with D possibly matching TRBD1 (5 bases). The germline V gene has CDR1 LNHDA and CDR2 SQIVND (reference sequence). This CDR3 is 15 amino acids long. V was trimmed by 4 bases and J by 9 bases, leaving 21 bases between them. The CDR3 coding sequence is TGTGCCAGTAGTAGCCAGTTACCCGGGGGATATCGCTACACCTTC. Translating it yields CASSSQLPGGYRYTF. Using reference TRBV19 and TRBJ1-2 for the parts outside the CDR3, the full variable domain is DGGITQSPKYLFRKEGQNVTLSCEQNLNHDAMYWYRQDPGQGLRLIYYSQIVNDFQKGDIAEGYSVSREKKESFPLTVTSAQKNPTAFYLCASSSQLPGGYRYTFGSGTRLTVV.

The chain combines TRBV27 with TRBJ2-1; possible D gene TRBD2, 6 bases. V gave up 5 bases and J gave up 0 bases, with 8 bases separating them. This CDR3 comprises 14 residues. Germline CDR1 MNHEY, CDR2 SMNVEV (reference sequence). The CDR3 region has the DNA TGTGCCAGCAGTCGGGGGAGCTCCTACAATGAGCAGTTCTTC. This gives the protein CASSRGSSYNEQFF.

J is TRBJ1-2 and V is TRBV24-1; 9 bases are a match to TRBD1. CDR3 size: 15 residues. V lost 3 bases and J lost 2; bases outside the gene matches: 3. CDR1 and CDR2 from the germline V gene are KGHDR and SFDVKD. The CDR3 spells CATSDTGTGNYGYTF. CDR3 nucleotides: TGTGCCACCAGTGATACCGGGACAGGGAACTATGGCTACACCTTC.

CDR3 sequence reads: CASSLQGQTNEKLFF. The CDR3 coding sequence is TGCGCCAGCAGCTTGCAGGGGCAAACTAATGAAAAACTGTTTTTT. The J gene is TRBJ1-4, the V gene TRBV5-1; TRBD1 might be the D (6 bases). The CDR3 runs 15 residues. CDR1 is SGHRS and CDR2 is YFSETQ in the germline V gene. Between the trimmed V and J ends, which lost 1 base and 1 base, there was a span of 8 bases.

J is TRBJ1-6 and V is TRBV19, with 7 bases lining up with TRBD1. With V trimmed by 6 bases and J by 10 bases, 9 bases remained unmatched. The V gene's germline CDR1 is LNHDA and CDR2 SQIVND (reference sequence). The CDR3 loop spans 14 amino acids. The CDR3 here is CASREQGSDSPLHF. As DNA, the CDR3 is TGTGCCAGTAGAGAACAGGGGTCGGACTCACCCCTCCACTTT.

The DNA of the CDR3 is TGTGCCAGCAGTCCGCCGGGAGGGCGCACAGATACGCAGTATTTT. This translates into CASSPPGGRTDTQYF. The chain recombines TRBV27 with TRBJ2-3, with 8 bases lining up with TRBD2. Germline assignment: CDR1 MNHEY and CDR2 SMNVEV (reference sequence). The J segment lost 1 base and the V segment lost 5 bases, leaving 5 bases of the junction unmatched. The CDR3 covers 15 residues.

The V gene is TRBV7-9, the J gene TRBJ2-7, with 8 bases fitting TRBD1. J was trimmed by 8 bases and V by 4 bases; bases with no gene match: 4. Germline V lookup: CDR1 SEHNR, CDR2 FQNEAQ (reference sequence). This CDR3 region has 12 residues. DNA of the CDR3: TGTGCCAGCAGCTCAGACAGGGGAAAGCAGTACGTC. It specifies CASSSDRGKQYV.

The chain recombines TRBV11-2 with TRBJ2-7; TRBD1 agrees at 7 bases. Germline CDR1 and CDR2: SGHAT and FQNNGV. The CDR3 is 14 amino acids. The ends lost 8 bases at V and 4 bases at J; junction bases unmatched: 11. CDR3 region: CASGKTGSLYEQYV. CDR3 in DNA: TGTGCCAGCGGGAAGACAGGGTCGCTGTACGAGCAGTACGTC.

The gene calls are TRBV11-3 and TRBJ2-7; maybe TRBD2 (7 bases). The germline V gene has CDR1 SGHNT and CDR2 YENEEA. Trimming took 1 base from V and 4 from J, leaving 14 bases between them. The CDR3 is 15 residues long. Here the CDR3 DNA reads TGTGCCAGCAGCTTAGGGGGGGGCCCTTGGTACGAGCAGTACGTC. This sequence encodes CASSLGGGPWYEQYV.